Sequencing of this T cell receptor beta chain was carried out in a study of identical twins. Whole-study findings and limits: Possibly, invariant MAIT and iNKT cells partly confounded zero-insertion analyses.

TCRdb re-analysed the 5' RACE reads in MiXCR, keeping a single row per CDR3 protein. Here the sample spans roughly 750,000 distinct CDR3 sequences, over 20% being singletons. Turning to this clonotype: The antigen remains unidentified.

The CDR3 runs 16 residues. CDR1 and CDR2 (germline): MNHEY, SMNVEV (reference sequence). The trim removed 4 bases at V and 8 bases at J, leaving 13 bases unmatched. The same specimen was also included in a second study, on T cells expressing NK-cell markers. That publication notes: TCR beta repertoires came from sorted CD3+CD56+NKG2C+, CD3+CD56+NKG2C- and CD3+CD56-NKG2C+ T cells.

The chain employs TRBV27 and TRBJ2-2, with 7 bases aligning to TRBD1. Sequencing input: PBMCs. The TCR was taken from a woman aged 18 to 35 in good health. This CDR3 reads CASSYGRGNLEGELFF. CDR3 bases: TGTGCCAGCAGTTACGGCAGGGGGAATTTAGAGGGGGAGCTGTTTTTT.